A selection of T cell receptor beta chains follows, all from one sample in a study of shared T cell receptors in the human thymus. The method was immunoSEQ multiplex PCR; TCRdb's version includes in-frame clones alone and lacks a portion of them. The data contain some 700,000 clones, over 75% of them singletons. These data also featured in a second study, about human thymus T cells.

Sequences were obtained from thymocytes. The receptor source for this set is a boy under two years old with a congenital heart defect. Each CDR3 is given with its conserved first and last residue. The D gene is left open where the match is weak. Only part of the rows carry a size: once, few, many, or a class if the clone is expanded.

size | D | J | V | CDR3 | DNA
. | . | TRBJ2-5 | TRBV15 | CATSREAHFQETQYF | TGTGCCACCAGCAGAGAAGCCCATTTCCAAGAGACCCAGTACTTC
. | TRBD1 | TRBJ1-5 | TRBV15 | CATSADRGSNQPQHF | TGTGCCACCAGCGCCGACAGGGGAAGCAATCAGCCCCAGCATTTT
. | . | TRBJ2-7 | TRBV25-1 | CASSDRSREQYF | TGTGCCAGCAGCGACAGGTCGCGGGAGCAGTACTTC
few | . | TRBJ2-7 | TRBV5-1 | CASSLESGWTAAYEQYF | TGCGCCAGCAGCTTGGAGTCGGGTTGGACAGCCGCCTACGAGCAGTACTTC
. | . | TRBJ1-5 | TRBV28 | CASSVLREYSNQPQHF | TGTGCCAGCAGTGTCCTACGGGAGTATAGCAATCAGCCCCAGCATTTT
. | TRBD1 | TRBJ1-2 | TRBV2 | CASRDSYYGYTF | TGTGCCAGCCGGGACAGCTACTATGGCTACACCTTC
. | TRBD1 | TRBJ2-3 | TRBV6-5 | CASSYSRTGGTDTQYF | TGTGCCAGCAGTTACTCGAGGACAGGGGGCACAGATACGCAGTATTTT
. | . | TRBJ2-3 | TRBV4-3 | CASSQEAGVGDTQYF | TGCGCCAGCAGCCAAGAGGCAGGGGTTGGAGATACGCAGTATTTT
. | TRBD2 | TRBJ2-2 | TRBV5-4 | CASRAWTSGHTGELFF | TGTGCCAGCAGAGCCTGGACTAGCGGGCACACCGGGGAGCTGTTTTTT
. | . | TRBJ2-7 | TRBV1 | CTSSQNRLQFYEQYF | TGCACCAGCAGCCAGAACCGCCTCCAGTTCTACGAGCAGTACTTC
. | . | TRBJ2-7 | TRBV7-9 | CASSLYGVGDEQYF | TGTGCCAGCAGCTTATACGGGGTTGGGGACGAGCAGTACTTC
. | . | TRBJ2-3 | TRBV11-3 | CASSLVGGAVGDTQYF | TGTGCCAGCAGCTTAGTTGGTGGAGCAGTAGGAGATACGCAGTATTTT
once | . | TRBJ2-5 | TRBV11-2 | CASSIRGSTTWGETQYF | TGTGCCAGCAGCATCCGGGGATCCACGACGTGGGGAGAGACCCAGTACTTC
. | . | TRBJ1-2 | TRBV11-2 | CASSLRTSGGYTF | TGTGCCAGCAGCCTTCGGACAAGTGGTGGCTACACCTTC
. | . | TRBJ2-3 | TRBV28 | CASSLARFAQYF | TGTGCCAGCAGTTTGGCCCGATTCGCGCAGTATTTT
. | . | TRBJ2-7 | TRBV10-2 | CASSDGRSPYEQYF | TGCGCCAGCAGTGACGGGAGAAGTCCCTACGAGCAGTACTTC
. | TRBD2 | TRBJ2-1 | TRBV29-1 | CSGELAGNNEQFF | TGCAGCGGCGAACTAGCGGGGAACAATGAGCAGTTCTTC
. | . | TRBJ2-1 | TRBV23-1 | CASSQHARGPYNEQFF | TGCGCCAGCAGTCAACATGCCAGGGGACCCTACAATGAGCAGTTCTTC
. | TRBD2 | TRBJ2-3 | TRBV30 | CAWSTERGTSGSYPALTDTQYF | TGTGCCTGGAGTACCGAGAGGGGGACTAGCGGGAGCTATCCTGCATTGACAGATACGCAGTATTTT
. | TRBD2 | TRBJ2-7 | TRBV11-2 | CASSHDLERGSQEQYF | TGTGCCAGCAGCCATGACCTAGAGCGGGGATCCCAGGAGCAGTACTTC
. | TRBD2 | TRBJ2-5 | TRBV30 | CAWSVLGLAGGPTQETQYF | TGTGCCTGGAGTGTTCTCGGACTAGCGGGAGGGCCGACTCAAGAGACCCAGTACTTC
. | . | TRBJ1-3 | TRBV5-6 | CASSLGQGGNTIYF | TGTGCCAGCAGCTTGGGGCAGGGTGGAAACACCATATATTTT
. | . | TRBJ2-3 | TRBV25-1 | CASSESPGKVTDTQYF | TGTGCCAGCAGTGAATCCCCCGGGAAGGTCACAGATACGCAGTATTTT
. | TRBD1 | TRBJ2-1 | TRBV9 | CASSAPPDRGNYNEQFF | TGTGCCAGCAGCGCTCCTCCGGACAGGGGGAACTACAATGAGCAGTTCTTC
. | TRBD2 | TRBJ2-7 | TRBV6-5 | CASSYSGTRIYEQYF | TGTGCCAGCAGTTACTCCGGGACTAGGATCTACGAGCAGTACTTC
. | . | TRBJ2-1 | TRBV5-1 | CASSSRGTAVGNEQFF | TGCGCCAGCAGCAGCCGGGGGACAGCAGTGGGCAATGAGCAGTTCTTC
. | . | TRBJ2-5 | TRBV5-1 | CASSACLGGPRQETQYF | TGCGCCAGCAGCGCGTGCCTAGGGGGACCTCGTCAAGAGACCCAGTACTTC
. | . | TRBJ2-6 | TRBV15 | CATGRSGSSSGANVLTF | TGTGCCACCGGCCGGTCAGGATCCAGCTCTGGGGCCAACGTCCTGACTTTC
. | TRBD2 | TRBJ2-7 | TRBV9 | CASSGGSSGPTYEQYF | TGTGCCAGCAGCGGGGGATCTAGCGGGCCGACCTACGAGCAGTACTTC
. | . | TRBJ2-7 | TRBV9 | CASSVGPSASYEQYF | TGTGCCAGCAGCGTAGGGCCTAGCGCTTCCTACGAGCAGTACTTC
. | TRBD2 | TRBJ2-5 | TRBV14 | CASSQSPGTRTKETQYF | TGTGCCAGCAGCCAGTCCCCCGGGACTAGGACGAAAGAGACCCAGTACTTC
. | TRBD2 | TRBJ2-1 | TRBV5-1 | CASSPRRAREGNEQFF | TGCGCCAGCAGCCCGAGGCGGGCGCGGGAGGGGAATGAGCAGTTCTTC
. | TRBD1 | TRBJ2-1 | TRBV29-1 | CSAGTGIYNEQFF | TGCAGCGCCGGGACAGGAATATACAATGAGCAGTTCTTC
. | TRBD2 | TRBJ2-1 | TRBV7-9 | CASSRRATSGRHEQFF | TGTGCCAGCAGCCGACGGGCGACTAGCGGGAGACATGAGCAGTTCTTC
. | TRBD1 | TRBJ2-7 | TRBV7-8 | CASSPGQGITYEQYF | TGTGCCAGCAGCCCCGGACAGGGTATAACCTACGAGCAGTACTTC
. | TRBD1 | TRBJ1-1 | TRBV27 | CASSMDRGRNTEAFF | TGTGCCAGCAGCATGGACAGGGGACGGAACACTGAAGCTTTCTTT
. | TRBD1 | TRBJ2-7 | TRBV27 | CASSLLRDSREQYF | TGTGCCAGCAGTTTACTCCGGGACAGTCGCGAGCAGTACTTC
. | TRBD1 | TRBJ2-1 | TRBV15 | CATSGRRRDREYYNEQFF | TGTGCCACCAGCGGACGCCGCCGGGACAGGGAATACTACAATGAGCAGTTCTTC
. | TRBD2 | TRBJ2-7 | TRBV7-8 | CASSTGGGGRRKSYEQYF | TGTGCCAGCAGCACGGGAGGGGGTGGGAGAAGGAAGTCCTACGAGCAGTACTTC
. | TRBD2 | TRBJ2-1 | TRBV5-6 | CASSQPGTSGGNEQFF | TGTGCCAGCAGCCAACCCGGGACTAGCGGGGGTAATGAGCAGTTCTTC
. | TRBD2 | TRBJ2-5 | TRBV7-8 | CASGSNSGKAYQETQYF | TGTGCCAGCGGAAGTAATAGCGGGAAAGCCTATCAAGAGACCCAGTACTTC
. | . | TRBJ2-7 | TRBV10-3 | CAISGPLGGEQYF | TGTGCCATCAGTGGGCCGTTGGGGGGTGAGCAGTACTTC
. | . | TRBJ1-1 | TRBV30 | CAWSGRTNTEAFF | TGTGCCTGGAGTGGTAGGACAAACACTGAAGCTTTCTTT
. | . | TRBJ1-2 | TRBV7-2 | CASSFLTGAVYGYTF | TGTGCCAGCAGCTTTTTGACAGGTGCCGTTTACGGCTACACCTTC
. | . | TRBJ2-1 | TRBV6-1 | CASMGLSYNEQFF | TGTGCCAGCATGGGGCTATCCTACAATGAGCAGTTCTTC
. | TRBD1 | TRBJ2-5 | TRBV13 | CASSFATGGAETQYF | TGTGCCAGCAGCTTTGCCACAGGGGGCGCGGAGACCCAGTACTTC
. | . | TRBJ2-7 | TRBV7-9 | CASSPHHTGLYEQYF | TGTGCCAGCAGCCCACACCACACAGGGCTCTACGAGCAGTACTTC
. | . | TRBJ1-4 | TRBV4-1 | CASSLWERQSTGPNEKLFF | TGCGCCAGCAGCCTCTGGGAAAGACAGTCTACTGGGCCTAATGAAAAACTGTTTTTT
. | . | TRBJ2-1 | TRBV7-8 | CASSLGGSYNEQFF | TGTGCCAGCAGCTTAGGCGGCTCCTACAATGAGCAGTTCTTC
. | TRBD1 | TRBJ2-7 | TRBV7-8 | CASSPARTGSYEQYF | TGTGCCAGCAGCCCGGCCAGGACAGGATCCTACGAGCAGTACTTC
. | . | TRBJ2-7 | TRBV7-6 | CASSLGQYEQYF | TGTGCCAGCAGCTTAGGTCAGTACGAGCAGTACTTC
. | . | TRBJ2-3 | TRBV10-3 | CAISELGAVKGVTDTQYF | TGTGCCATCAGTGAGCTTGGGGCAGTGAAGGGGGTAACAGATACGCAGTATTTT
. | TRBD1 | TRBJ1-1 | TRBV18 | CASSPNRGQVNTEAFF | TGTGCCAGCTCACCAAATCGAGGACAGGTTAACACTGAAGCTTTCTTT